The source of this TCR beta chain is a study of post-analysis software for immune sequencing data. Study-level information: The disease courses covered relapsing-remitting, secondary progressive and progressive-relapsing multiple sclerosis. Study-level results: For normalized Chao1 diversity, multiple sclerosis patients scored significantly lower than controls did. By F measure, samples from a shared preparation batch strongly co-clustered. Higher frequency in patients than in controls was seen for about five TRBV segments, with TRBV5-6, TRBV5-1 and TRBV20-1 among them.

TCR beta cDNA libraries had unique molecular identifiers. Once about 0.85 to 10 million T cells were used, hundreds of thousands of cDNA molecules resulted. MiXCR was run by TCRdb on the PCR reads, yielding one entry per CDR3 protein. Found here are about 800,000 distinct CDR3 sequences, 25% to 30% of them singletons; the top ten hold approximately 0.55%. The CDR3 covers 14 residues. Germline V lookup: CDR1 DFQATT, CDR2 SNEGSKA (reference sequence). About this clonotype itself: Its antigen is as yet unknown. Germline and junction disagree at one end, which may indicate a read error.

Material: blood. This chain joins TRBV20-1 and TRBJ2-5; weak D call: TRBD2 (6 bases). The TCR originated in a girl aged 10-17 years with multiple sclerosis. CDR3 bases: TGCGGTGCTAGGCTAGCGACATACCAAGAGACCCAGTACTTC. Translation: CGARLATYQETQYF.